This T cell receptor beta chain was documented in a study of T cells in Graves' hyperthyroidism and ophthalmopathy (dated by TCRdb to between 2018 and 2021). For the wider study: TCR V-J signatures able to tell the groups apart were searched for in a discovery cohort of some 100 patients, of whom 40 to 45 had Graves' ophthalmopathy and roughly 58 had stable Graves' hyperthyroidism. In about 6 Graves' hyperthyroidism patients, the study also compared T-cell repertoires from thyroid tissue with T-cell repertoires from blood. Whether ophthalmopathy could be predicted prospectively was tested in an independent validation cohort made up of under 20 hyperthyroidism patients plus 17 patients who later progressed to ophthalmopathy. After blood sampling, hyperthyroidism patients were treated with methimazole at a starting dose of 30 mg daily, and ophthalmopathy patients were treated with high-dose intravenous methylprednisolone. The 75 to 100 discovery patients were randomly split 7:3 into training and test sets. The paper describes TCR Vbeta CDR3 sequencing of 140 or so peripheral blood samples, made up of under 50 ophthalmopathy patients, roughly 80 hyperthyroidism patients and about 17 progressor patients.

This clonotype was recorded a few times. Its cognate antigen has yet to be identified. No base quality values were provided; no much bigger clone lies one nucleotide off. Overall study results and their limits: Sample size was not statistically predetermined, and investigators were not blinded to group allocation. Blood samples also contained most of the expanded thyroid clonotypes (frequency above 0.001), which suggests that blood repertoires may reflect thyroid immune responses. In validation, the model predicted progression to ophthalmopathy a median of about 5.9 months before onset, with over 60% sensitivity and 72.22% specificity. In cross-validation, a model built on a 13 V-J signature told ophthalmopathy apart from stable hyperthyroidism with approximately 90% sensitivity and about 81% specificity, and in testing the same model reached 80%/75%.

The TCR beta CDR3 regions were amplified from RNA transcripts. A first-round RT-PCR of the TCR CDR3 used the HTBI primer set with the Qiagen OneStep RT-PCR kit. Libraries were constructed in a second round of multiplex PCR, after which size selection and purification were performed. The libraries were sequenced on an Illumina HiSeq2000 using paired-end 100 bp reads. The paper's data handling went like this. SOAPnuke was used to process the raw data, throwing out any read that contained adapters or uncalled bases, had a mean Phred below 15, or lacked an exact constant-primer or identifier match. High-quality paired reads were merged with COPE v1.2.5, and unique nucleotide sequences were defined as clonotypes. MiTCR v1.1 was used to align clonotypes to the IMGT TRBV, TRBD and TRBJ reference segments. Analysis was restricted to V-J combinations with a frequency above 0.0001, which covered 98% to 99.2% of repertoires. A TCS score was defined as the ratio between F50 (clonal expansion) and ExV (chaos), using BLOSUM62-based TCRdist between CDR3 peptides within each V-J. Welch's t-statistics and random forest reduced several hundred V-J features to 10 to 15, which were used in a naive Bayes classifier (R e1071). TCRdb trimmed the raw reads at Q25, called clones with MiXCR and kept productive beta chains. Duplicate CDR3 protein sequences are folded into a single record with the most common DNA and genes. The V and J calls follow TCRdb's processing rather than the paper's. Present in this sample are a few hundred thousand distinct CDR3 sequences, around 42% of which were seen just once. The biggest ten clones account for about 7.9% of the sample.

The CDR3 starts with the cysteine, ends with the phenylalanine, and has 16 residues. Only the CDR3 region is kept as DNA, spanning 48 bases read in frame from base 1. The junction shows trimming of 1 base on V and 2 bases on J, and the gene matches do not reach 7 bases of it. For CDR1 and CDR2, the germline V gene (reference sequence) lists SEHNR and FQNEAQ. Stable Graves' hyperthyroidism was defined as no progression to ophthalmopathy during 18 months of follow-up. Hyperthyroidism patients were newly diagnosed, with disease duration under 2 months, and aged 18 to 65 years. Patients with uncontrolled infections, other autoimmune diseases, pregnancy or lactation were excluded. Diagnoses were established on the basis of clinical symptoms, serum thyroxine and TRAb, thyroid ultrasound, and orbital computed tomography. Total RNA was extracted using Trizol reagent, and RNA quality was assessed on an Agilent 2100 Bioanalyzer.

The sample was peripheral blood or thyroid tissue (not recorded which). This TCR came from a young woman with Graves' hyperthyroidism. Donor details come from another sample of the same person, matched by shared clones. The chain is made from TRBV7-9 and TRBJ1-2, with 7 bases in between that match TRBD1. The bases read TGTGCCAGCAGCTTAGAAGGGGTCAGGGGGAACTATGGCTACACCTTC. Translated, this is CASSLEGVRGNYGYTF.